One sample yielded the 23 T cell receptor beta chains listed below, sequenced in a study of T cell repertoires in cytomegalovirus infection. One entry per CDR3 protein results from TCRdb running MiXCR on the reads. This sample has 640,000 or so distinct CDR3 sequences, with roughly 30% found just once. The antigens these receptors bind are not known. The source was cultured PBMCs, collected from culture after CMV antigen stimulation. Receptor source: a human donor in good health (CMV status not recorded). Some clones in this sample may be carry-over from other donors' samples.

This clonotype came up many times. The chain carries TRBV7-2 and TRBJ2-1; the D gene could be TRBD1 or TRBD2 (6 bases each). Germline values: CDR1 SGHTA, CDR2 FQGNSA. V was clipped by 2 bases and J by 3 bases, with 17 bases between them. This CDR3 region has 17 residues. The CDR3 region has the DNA TGTGCCAGCAGCTTATCTTTAGGCAGGGGACTCTACAATGAGCAGTTCTTC. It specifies CASSLSLGRGLYNEQFF.

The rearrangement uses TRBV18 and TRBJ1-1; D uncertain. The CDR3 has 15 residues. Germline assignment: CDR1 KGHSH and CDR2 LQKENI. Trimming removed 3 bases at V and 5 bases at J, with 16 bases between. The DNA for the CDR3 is TGTGCCAGCTCACCTGAGTCGGGAGGGTATACTGAAGCTTTCTTT. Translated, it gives CASSPESGGYTEAFF.

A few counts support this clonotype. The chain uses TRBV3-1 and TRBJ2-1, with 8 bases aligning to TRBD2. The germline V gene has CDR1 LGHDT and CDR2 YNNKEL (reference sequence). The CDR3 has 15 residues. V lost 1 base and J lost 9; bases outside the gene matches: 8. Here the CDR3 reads CASSQGGRLASEQFF. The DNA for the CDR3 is TGTGCCAGCAGCCAAGGGGGGCGACTAGCGTCTGAGCAGTTCTTC.

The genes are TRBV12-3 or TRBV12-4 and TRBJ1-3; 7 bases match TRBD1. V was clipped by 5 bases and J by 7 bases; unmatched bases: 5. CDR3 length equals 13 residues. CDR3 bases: TGTGCCAGCAGTATCCAACAGGGGAACACCATATATTTT. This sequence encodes CASSIQQGNTIYF.

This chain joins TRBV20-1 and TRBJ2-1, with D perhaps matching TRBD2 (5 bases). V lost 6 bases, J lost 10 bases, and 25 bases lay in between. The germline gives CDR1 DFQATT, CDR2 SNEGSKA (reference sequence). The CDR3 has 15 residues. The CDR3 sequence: CSAKNHLLVSKEQFF. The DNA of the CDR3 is TGCAGTGCCAAAAACCACTTACTAGTCTCAAAGGAGCAGTTCTTC.

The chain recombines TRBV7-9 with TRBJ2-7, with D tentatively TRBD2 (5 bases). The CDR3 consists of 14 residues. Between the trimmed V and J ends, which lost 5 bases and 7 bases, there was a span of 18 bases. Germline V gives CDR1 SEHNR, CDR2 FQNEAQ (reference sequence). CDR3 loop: CASSRIPGTGEQYF. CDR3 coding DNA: TGTGCCAGCAGCCGAATCCCGGGAACCGGGGAGCAGTACTTC.

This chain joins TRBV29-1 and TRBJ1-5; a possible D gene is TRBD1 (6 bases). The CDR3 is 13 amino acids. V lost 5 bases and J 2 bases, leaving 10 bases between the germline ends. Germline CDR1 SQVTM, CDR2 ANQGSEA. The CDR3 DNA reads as TGCAGCGTTCTACAGGGCGGCAATCAGCCCCAGCATTTT. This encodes CSVLQGGNQPQHF.

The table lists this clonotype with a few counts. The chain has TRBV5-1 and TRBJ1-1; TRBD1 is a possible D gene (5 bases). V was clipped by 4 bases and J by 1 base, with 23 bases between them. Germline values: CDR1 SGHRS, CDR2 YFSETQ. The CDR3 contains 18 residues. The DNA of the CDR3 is TGCGCCAGCAGCCGAGACCGCTCGCGTGTAAGGGGGAACACTGAAGCTTTCTTT. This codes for CASSRDRSRVRGNTEAFF. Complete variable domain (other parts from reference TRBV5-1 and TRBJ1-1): KAGVTQTPRYLIKTRGQQVTLSCSPISGHRSVSWYQQTPGQGLQFLFEYFSETQRNKGNFPGRFSGRQFSNSRSEMNVSTLELGDSALYLCASSRDRSRVRGNTEAFFGQGTRLTVV.

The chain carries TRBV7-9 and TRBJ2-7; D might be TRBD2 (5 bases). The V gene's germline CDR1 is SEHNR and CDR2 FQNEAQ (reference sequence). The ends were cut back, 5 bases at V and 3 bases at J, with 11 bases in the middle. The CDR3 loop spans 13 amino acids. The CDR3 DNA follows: TGTGCCAGCAGCCCTGGAGGAGTCTACGAGCAGTACTTC. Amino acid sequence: CASSPGGVYEQYF.

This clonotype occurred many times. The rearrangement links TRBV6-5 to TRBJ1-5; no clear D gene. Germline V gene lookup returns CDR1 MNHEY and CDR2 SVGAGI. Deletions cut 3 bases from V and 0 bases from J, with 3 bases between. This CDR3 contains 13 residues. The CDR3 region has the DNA TGTGCCAGCAGTTATGGTAGCAATCAGCCCCAGCATTTT. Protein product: CASSYGSNQPQHF.

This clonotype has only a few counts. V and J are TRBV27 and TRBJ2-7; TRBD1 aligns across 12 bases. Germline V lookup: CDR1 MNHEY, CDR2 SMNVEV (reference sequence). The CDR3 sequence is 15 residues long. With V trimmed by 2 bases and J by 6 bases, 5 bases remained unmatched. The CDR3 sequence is CASSLGGTGGSEQYF. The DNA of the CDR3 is TGTGCCAGCAGTTTAGGTGGGACAGGGGGCTCCGAGCAGTACTTC.

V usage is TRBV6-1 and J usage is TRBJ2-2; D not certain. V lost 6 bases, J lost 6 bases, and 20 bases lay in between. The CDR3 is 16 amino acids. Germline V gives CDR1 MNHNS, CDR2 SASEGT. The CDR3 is CASSSFVRVASGELFF. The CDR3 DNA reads TGTGCCAGCAGCTCATTCGTACGGGTTGCATCCGGGGAGCTGTTTTTT.

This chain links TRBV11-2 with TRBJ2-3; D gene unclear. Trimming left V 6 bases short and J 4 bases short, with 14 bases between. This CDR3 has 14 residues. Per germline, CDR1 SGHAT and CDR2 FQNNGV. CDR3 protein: CASRMTPSADTQYF. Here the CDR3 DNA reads TGTGCCAGCAGAATGACCCCCTCCGCAGATACGCAGTATTTT.

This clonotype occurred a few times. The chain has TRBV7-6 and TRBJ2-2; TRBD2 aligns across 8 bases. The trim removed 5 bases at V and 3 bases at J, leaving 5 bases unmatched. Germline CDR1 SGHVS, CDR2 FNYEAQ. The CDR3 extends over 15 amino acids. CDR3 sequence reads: CASSQAGADTGELFF. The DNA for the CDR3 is TGTGCCAGCAGCCAAGCGGGGGCCGACACCGGGGAGCTGTTTTTT.

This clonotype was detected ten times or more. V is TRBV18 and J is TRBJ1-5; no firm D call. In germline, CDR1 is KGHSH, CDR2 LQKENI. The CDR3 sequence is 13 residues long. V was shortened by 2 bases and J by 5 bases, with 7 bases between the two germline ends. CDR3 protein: CASSPSGDQPQHF. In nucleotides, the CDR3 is TGTGCCAGCTCACCATCCGGGGATCAGCCCCAGCATTTT.

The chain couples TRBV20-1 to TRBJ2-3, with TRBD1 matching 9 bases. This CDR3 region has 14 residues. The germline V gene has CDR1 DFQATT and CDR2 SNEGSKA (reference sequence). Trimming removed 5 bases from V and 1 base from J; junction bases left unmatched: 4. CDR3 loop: CSAYRGLGTDTQYF. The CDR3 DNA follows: TGCAGTGCTTACAGGGGGCTTGGCACAGATACGCAGTATTTT.

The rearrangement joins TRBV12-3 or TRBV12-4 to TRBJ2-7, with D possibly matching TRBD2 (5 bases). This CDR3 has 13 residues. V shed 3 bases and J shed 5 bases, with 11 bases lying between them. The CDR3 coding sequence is TGTGCCAGCAGTTTTGCGGGTAGCAACGAGCAGTACTTC. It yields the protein CASSFAGSNEQYF.

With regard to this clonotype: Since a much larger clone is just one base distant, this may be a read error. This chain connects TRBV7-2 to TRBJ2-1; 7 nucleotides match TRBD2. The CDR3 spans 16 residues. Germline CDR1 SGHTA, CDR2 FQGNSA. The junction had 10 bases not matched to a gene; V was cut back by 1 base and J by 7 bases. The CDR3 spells CASSLVGGGSGNEQFF. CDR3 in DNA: TGTGCCAGCAGCTTAGTGGGGGGGGGTAGCGGAAATGAGCAGTTCTTC.

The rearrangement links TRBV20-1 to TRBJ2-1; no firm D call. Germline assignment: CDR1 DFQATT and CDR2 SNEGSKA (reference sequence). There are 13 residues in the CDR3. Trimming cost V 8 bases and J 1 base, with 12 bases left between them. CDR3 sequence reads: CSPFRKSYNEQFF. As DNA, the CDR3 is TGCAGTCCTTTCCGTAAATCCTACAATGAGCAGTTCTTC.

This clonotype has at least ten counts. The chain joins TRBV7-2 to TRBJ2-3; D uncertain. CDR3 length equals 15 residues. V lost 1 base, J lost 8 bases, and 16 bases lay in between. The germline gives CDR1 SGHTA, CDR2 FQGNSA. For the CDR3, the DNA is TGTGCCAGCAGCTTAGAGGTGGGAACCTCGGGTACGCAGTATTTT. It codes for CASSLEVGTSGTQYF.

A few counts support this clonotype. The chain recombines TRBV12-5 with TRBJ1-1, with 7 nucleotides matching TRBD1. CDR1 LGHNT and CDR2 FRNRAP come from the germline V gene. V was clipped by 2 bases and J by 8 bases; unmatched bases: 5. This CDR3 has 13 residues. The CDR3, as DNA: TGTGCTAGTGGTTTGCCAACGGACAGGGAAGCTTTCTTT. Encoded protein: CASGLPTDREAFF.

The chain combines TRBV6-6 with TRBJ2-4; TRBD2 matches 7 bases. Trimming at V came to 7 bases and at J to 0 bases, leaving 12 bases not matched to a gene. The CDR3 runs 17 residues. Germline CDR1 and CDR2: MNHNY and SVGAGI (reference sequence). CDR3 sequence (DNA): TGTGCCAGCACGGGACTACCCCTCCTCCTAGCCAAAAACATTCAGTACTTC. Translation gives CASTGLPLLLAKNIQYF.

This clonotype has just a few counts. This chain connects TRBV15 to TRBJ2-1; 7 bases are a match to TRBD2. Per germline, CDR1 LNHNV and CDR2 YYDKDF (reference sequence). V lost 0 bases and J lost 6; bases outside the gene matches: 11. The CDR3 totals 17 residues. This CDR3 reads CATSREDLAEFFNEQFF. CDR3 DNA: TGTGCCACCAGCAGAGAAGACCTAGCGGAATTCTTCAATGAGCAGTTCTTC.